What follows are 29 T cell receptor beta chains derived from one specimen sequenced in a study of OX40 agonist ivuxolimab in advanced cancers. Sequencing used immunoSEQ multiplex PCR; TCRdb keeps in-frame clones, though not all of them. The table has about 22,000 clones, about four fifths seen once. Sequenced here: CD4+ or CD8+ T cells sorted from blood, sampled in a trial of the OX40 agonist ivuxolimab. Receptors originate from an adult with an advanced solid tumor such as melanoma, head and neck, liver or kidney cancer.

The chain couples TRBV7-8 to TRBJ1-1; possible D gene TRBD1, 5 bases. The CDR3 is made up of 15 amino acids. From germline, CDR1 is SGHVS and CDR2 FQNEAQ. Trimming cost V 8 bases and J 1 base, with 17 bases left between them. The CDR3, as DNA: TGTGCCAGCGGACCCACAGGTTGGGAGAACACTGAAGCTTTCTTT. Amino acids: CASGPTGWENTEAFF.

This chain uses TRBV11-2 with TRBJ2-7; perhaps TRBD1 as D (5 bases). The germline V gene encodes CDR1 SGHAT and CDR2 FQNNGV. The CDR3 runs 12 residues. Trimming pared 5 bases from V and 4 bases from J, leaving 9 bases between. CDR3 nucleotides: TGTGCCAGCAGCACCAGGGCGTACGAGCAGTACTTC. Residues: CASSTRAYEQYF.

The chain links TRBV27 to TRBJ2-7, with D uncertain. The CDR3 is 13 amino acids. Germline CDR1 is MNHEY and CDR2 is SMNVEV (reference sequence). The V end lost 4 bases, the J end lost 2 bases, and 9 bases lay between the germline ends. The CDR3, as DNA: TGTGCCAGCAGTTACGGGTCGGCCTACGAGCAGTACTTC. Translating it yields CASSYGSAYEQYF.

V usage is TRBV6-5 and J usage is TRBJ2-7; 10 bases match TRBD1. Germline V gene lookup returns CDR1 MNHEY and CDR2 SVGAGI. V was pared by 0 bases and J by 7 bases, with 6 bases of the junction left unmatched. CDR3 size: 15 residues. CDR3 coding DNA: TGTGCCAGCAGTTACTCGACAGGGGGCGCGGGGGAGCAGTACTTC. It codes for CASSYSTGGAGEQYF.

The rearrangement joins TRBV7-8 to TRBJ1-1; D remains unclear. CDR1 is SGHVS, CDR2 FQNEAQ, per germline. Trimming cost V 5 bases and J 7 bases, with 11 bases left between them. This CDR3 contains 12 residues. The CDR3 loop reads CASSLRTDEAFF. As DNA, the CDR3 is TGTGCCAGCAGCCTTAGGACGGATGAAGCTTTCTTT.

The chain has TRBV4-1 and TRBJ1-1; D uncertain. The CDR3 totals 16 residues. Germline V gene data show CDR1 as MGHRA and CDR2 as YSYEKL. The V end lost 0 bases, the J end lost 1 base, and 12 bases lay between the germline ends. The CDR3 sequence: CASSQDIGVGNTEAFF. As DNA, the CDR3 is TGCGCCAGCAGCCAAGATATCGGGGTCGGGAACACTGAAGCTTTCTTT.

This chain joins TRBV5-1 and TRBJ2-1; 9 nucleotides line up with TRBD2. Germline V gene data show CDR1 as SGHRS and CDR2 as YFSETQ. With 1 base clipped from V and 8 bases from J, the junction kept 7 bases outside the gene matches. The CDR3 spans 15 residues. The CDR3 sequence is CASSLRTSVNDEQFF. CDR3 nucleotides: TGCGCCAGCAGCTTGAGGACTAGCGTTAACGATGAGCAGTTCTTC.

The rearrangement links TRBV7-6 to TRBJ2-7; 7 nucleotides match TRBD2. Germline V gene sequence: CDR1 SGHVS, CDR2 FNYEAQ. V trimming: 3 bases; J trimming: 5 bases; junction bases outside the gene matches: 7. The CDR3 consists of 14 residues. The CDR3 spells CASSLGGGLNEQYF. DNA of the CDR3: TGTGCCAGCAGCTTGGGGGGGGGTCTCAACGAGCAGTACTTC.

This chain connects TRBV4-1 to TRBJ2-7; D not resolved. The CDR3 contains 14 residues. V dropped 4 bases and J dropped 3 bases, with 13 bases sitting between them. CDR1 and CDR2 from the germline V gene are MGHRA and YSYEKL. The DNA for the CDR3 is TGCGCCAGCAGCCTGGACGGATTTATCTACGAGCAGTACTTC. As protein: CASSLDGFIYEQYF.

The V and J genes are TRBV7-3 and TRBJ2-5, with D perhaps being TRBD1 or TRBD2 (7 bases each). In germline, CDR1 is SGHTA, CDR2 FQGTGA. V was pared by 4 bases and J by 4 bases, with 16 bases between. This CDR3 region has 15 residues. CDR3 residues: CASSWRTRGGETQYF. Written as DNA, the CDR3 is TGTGCCAGCAGCTGGCGGACCAGGGGGGGAGAGACCCAGTACTTC.

This clone was recorded once. The chain links TRBV7-9 to TRBJ1-1, with TRBD1 identical over 12 bases. The CDR3 spans 13 residues. The germline V gene has CDR1 SEHNR and CDR2 FQNEAQ (reference sequence). Trimming took 8 bases from V and 7 from J; bases not matched to a gene: 5. CDR3 protein: CASAGTGGGEAFF. The CDR3 coding sequence is TGTGCCAGCGCCGGGACAGGGGGCGGTGAAGCTTTCTTT.

CDR3: CASSGSGRPQETQYF. As DNA, the CDR3 is TGTGCCAGCTCGGGAAGCGGGAGGCCCCAAGAGACCCAGTACTTC. This rearrangement joins TRBV9 to TRBJ2-5; 9 bases map to TRBD2. There are 15 residues in the CDR3. The V and J ends lost 7 bases and 1 base, in that order; junction bases with no gene match: 8. Germline V gene lookup returns CDR1 SGDLS and CDR2 YYNGEE.

J is TRBJ2-1 and V is TRBV15; D is undetermined. V lost 0 bases, J lost 6 bases, and 3 bases lay in between. This CDR3 spans 12 amino acids. Germline values: CDR1 LNHNV, CDR2 YYDKDF (reference sequence). Here the CDR3 reads CATSRDPNEQFF. The CDR3 DNA follows: TGTGCCACCAGCAGAGATCCCAATGAGCAGTTCTTC.

The table lists this clone with a few counts. This chain joins TRBV7-9 and TRBJ1-5, with D unclear. The CDR3 length is 12 residues. The V gene's germline CDR1 is SEHNR and CDR2 FQNEAQ (reference sequence). V was shortened by 3 bases and J by 4 bases, with 4 bases between the two germline ends. The CDR3 loop is CASSLANQPQHF. The CDR3 nucleotides read TGTGCCAGCAGCTTGGCAAATCAGCCCCAGCATTTT.

The rearrangement uses TRBV19 and TRBJ2-3; no clear D. This CDR3 comprises 15 residues. The germline gives CDR1 LNHDA, CDR2 SQIVND (reference sequence). V was pared by 3 bases and J by 2 bases, with 12 bases between. CDR3 coding DNA: TGTGCCAGTAGTATTTATGTCAGGTCCACAGATACGCAGTATTTT. Encoded protein: CASSIYVRSTDTQYF.

V usage is TRBV27 and J usage is TRBJ2-3; the match to TRBD2 covers 8 bases. The CDR3 sequence is 16 residues long. Germline V CDR1 and CDR2: MNHEY, SMNVEV (reference sequence). Germline trimming cut 4 bases from V and 0 bases from J; bases unmatched to any gene: 6. CDR3: CASSSVAGPSTDTQYF. The CDR3 coding sequence is TGTGCCAGCAGTTCTGTAGCGGGGCCTAGCACAGATACGCAGTATTTT.

The rearrangement uses TRBV29-1 and TRBJ1-1; 11 bases fit TRBD1. V trimming: 7 bases; J trimming: 4 bases; junction bases outside the gene matches: 8. The germline CDR1 and CDR2 sequences are SQVTM and ANQGSEA. The CDR3 totals 14 residues. The CDR3 DNA is TGCAGCGCAGGGACAGGGGGTGACAGCACTGAAGCTTTCTTT. Translating gives CSAGTGGDSTEAFF.

V is TRBV7-2 and J is TRBJ2-7, with 8 bases fitting TRBD2. The CDR3 contains 13 residues. In germline, CDR1 is SGHTA, CDR2 FQGNSA. Losses at the gene ends were 3 bases for V and 3 bases for J; bases not matched to a gene: 1. The CDR3 protein is CASSLGLGYEQYF. The CDR3, as DNA: TGTGCCAGCAGCTTGGGACTAGGCTACGAGCAGTACTTC.

This clone rates as large. The chain's CDR3 is CASSFTSEDTQYF. CDR3 bases: TGTGCCAGCAGTTTCACTAGCGAGGATACGCAGTATTTT. V usage is TRBV27 and J usage is TRBJ2-3; the match to TRBD2 covers 7 bases. V dropped 3 bases and J dropped 6; count of bases not matched to a gene: 3. The CDR3 is made up of 13 amino acids. Germline CDR1 and CDR2: MNHEY and SMNVEV (reference sequence).

This clone was observed a handful of times. This rearrangement joins TRBV4-1 to TRBJ2-7, with 8 bases matching TRBD1. CDR1 is MGHRA and CDR2 is YSYEKL in the germline V gene. Trimming at V came to 4 bases and at J to 4 bases, leaving 3 bases not matched to a gene. The CDR3 runs 13 residues. DNA of the CDR3: TGCGCCAGCAGCCGCGGACAGGGTTACGAGCAGTACTTC. It codes for CASSRGQGYEQYF.

This chain joins TRBV6-1 and TRBJ1-1; D not certain. CDR3 length: 14 amino acids. The germline V gene encodes CDR1 MNHNS and CDR2 SASEGT. The germline V and J ends were trimmed by 7 bases and 3 bases, with 15 bases remaining between them. Here the CDR3 DNA reads TGTGCCAGCACCGGGTCCCAGGAACACACTGAAGCTTTCTTT. Translating gives CASTGSQEHTEAFF.

This clone was seen only once. The V gene is TRBV4-1, the J gene TRBJ1-5, with TRBD1 matching 9 bases. Germline values: CDR1 MGHRA, CDR2 YSYEKL. V lost 1 base, J lost 4 bases, and 2 bases stayed unmatched. This CDR3 is built from 15 residues. As DNA, the CDR3 is TGCGCCAGCAGCCAAGTGGGGACAGGGAATCAGCCCCAGCATTTT. Protein product: CASSQVGTGNQPQHF.

This chain uses TRBV21-1 with TRBJ1-5. TRBV21-1 counts as a pseudogene. CDR3 length: 11 residues. The CDR3 region is CATPGRWPQHF. CDR3 DNA: TGTGCCACCCCGGGACGGTGGCCCCAGCATTTT.

This clone qualifies as medium-sized. The genes are TRBV9 and TRBJ2-7, with D possibly being TRBD2 (6 bases). Germline CDR1 is SGDLS and CDR2 is YYNGEE. Trimming shortened V by 1 base and J by 6 bases, and 14 bases separated the two germline ends. This CDR3 region has 14 residues. For the CDR3, the DNA is TGTGCCAGCAGCGTAACGGGGGTAGGCGGCGAGCAGTACTTC. Encoded protein: CASSVTGVGGEQYF.

This rearrangement joins TRBV2 to TRBJ2-1; 7 bases agree with TRBD1. The germline gives CDR1 SNHLY, CDR2 FYNNEI. With V trimmed by 7 bases and J by 6 bases, 6 bases remained unmatched. There are 13 residues in the CDR3. CDR3 coding DNA: TGTGCCAGCAAGGGGGCGGATTTCAATGAGCAGTTCTTC. Translating it yields CASKGADFNEQFF.

The table lists this clone with a few counts. J is TRBJ2-1 and V is TRBV7-9; 10 bases agree with TRBD2. In germline, CDR1 is SEHNR, CDR2 FQNEAQ (reference sequence). V dropped 8 bases and J dropped 9; count of bases not matched to a gene: 10. The CDR3 runs 14 residues. CDR3 in amino acids: CASPPVAGGGEQFF. CDR3 DNA sequence: TGTGCCAGCCCCCCGGTAGCGGGAGGAGGTGAGCAGTTCTTC.

This clone has a single count. The chain recombines TRBV6-4 with TRBJ1-1; the match to TRBD1 covers 7 bases. CDR1 MRHNA and CDR2 SNTAGT come from the germline V gene. V gave up 2 bases and J gave up 1 base; unmatched junction bases: 4. There are 15 residues in the CDR3. Here the CDR3 DNA reads TGTGCCAGCAGTGACGGGACAGATGGGAACACTGAAGCTTTCTTT. Its translation is CASSDGTDGNTEAFF.

The chain is built from TRBV27 and TRBJ1-5; perhaps TRBD1 as D (5 bases). There are 14 residues in the CDR3. Germline CDR1 reads MNHEY; CDR2 reads SMNVEV (reference sequence). V gave up 6 bases and J gave up 6 bases, with 15 bases separating them. This chain's CDR3 is CASRSAGRGQPQHF. The DNA for the CDR3 is TGTGCCAGCAGGAGTGCGGGTAGGGGTCAGCCCCAGCATTTT.

The V gene is TRBV19, the J gene TRBJ1-2; a weak D match, TRBD1 (6 bases). The CDR3 totals 12 residues. CDR1 is LNHDA, CDR2 SQIVND, per germline (reference sequence). The V end lost 9 bases, the J end lost 2 bases, and 10 bases lay between the germline ends. The DNA for the CDR3 is TGTGCCAGCTACACAGGGAACTATGGCTACACCTTC. This translates into CASYTGNYGYTF.